A single sample gave rise to the 32 T cell receptor beta chains below, sequenced in a study of blood T cell repertoires in COVID-19. Assay used: immunoSEQ multiplex PCR; TCRdb lists only in-frame clones, some missing. The sample includes 130,000 to 150,000 clones, approximately 80% of them seen just once. The specimen was peripheral blood. The receptors originated from a man aged 60-69 years with active or convalescent COVID-19.

This clone appeared a few times. This rearrangement joins TRBV7-2 to TRBJ1-5; D remains unclear. Germline CDR1 is SGHTA and CDR2 is FQGNSA. This CDR3 spans 15 amino acids. The V and J ends lost 1 base and 3 bases respectively, with 10 bases between them. CDR3 amino acids: CASSLGGGLNQPQHF. The CDR3 coding sequence is TGTGCCAGCAGCTTAGGAGGCGGGCTCAATCAGCCCCAGCATTTT.

The chain couples TRBV6-5 to TRBJ2-2, with 8 bases aligning to TRBD2. The CDR3 contains 15 residues. The V gene's germline CDR1 is MNHEY and CDR2 SVGAGI. J was trimmed by 4 bases and V by 3 bases; bases with no gene match: 4. The CDR3 DNA follows: TGTGCCAGCAGTTATGGCGGGAGGCCCACCGGGGAGCTGTTTTTT. Protein sequence: CASSYGGRPTGELFF.

The chain's CDR3 is CASSSGDDSPLHF. CDR3 in DNA: TGTGCCAGCAGTAGCGGGGACGATTCACCCCTCCACTTT. The V call is TRBV25-1, the J call TRBJ1-6, with D tentatively TRBD1 (5 bases). The CDR3 is made up of 13 amino acids. Germline values: CDR1 MGHDK, CDR2 SYGVNS. V lost 5 bases, J lost 8 bases, and 10 bases lay in between.

The chain couples TRBV24-1 to TRBJ2-1, with a tentative D call TRBD1 (6 bases). The CDR3 loop spans 16 amino acids. Germline-derived CDR1 and CDR2 are KGHDR and SFDVKD. Trimming took 3 bases from V and 2 from J, leaving 13 bases between them. The CDR3: CATSDRQVVTYNEQFF. The CDR3 nucleotides read TGTGCCACCAGTGATCGACAGGTGGTTACCTACAATGAGCAGTTCTTC.

J is TRBJ2-7 and V is TRBV19, with D possibly TRBD2 on 6 matching bases. Germline CDR1 LNHDA, CDR2 SQIVND (reference sequence). Trimming pared 3 bases from V and 3 bases from J, leaving 15 bases between. CDR3 length: 15 amino acids. Here the CDR3 reads CASSIGTPRSYEQYF. Written as DNA, the CDR3 is TGTGCCAGTAGTATCGGGACTCCGCGTAGCTACGAGCAGTACTTC.

The chain combines TRBV4-2 with TRBJ1-1; D ambiguous. V shed 0 bases and J shed 4 bases, with 12 bases lying between them. The CDR3 has 15 amino acids. Germline V CDR1 and CDR2: LGHNA, YNFKEQ. CDR3 nucleotides: TGTGCCAGCAGCCAAGAATCCAGCCGGGGCACTGAAGCTTTCTTT. Translating gives CASSQESSRGTEAFF.

This chain uses TRBV7-2 with TRBJ2-4, with D perhaps matching TRBD2 (6 bases). There are 19 residues in the CDR3. Trimming removed 2 bases from V and 0 bases from J, with 20 bases in between. Per germline, CDR1 SGHTA and CDR2 FQGNSA. The DNA for the CDR3 is TGTGCCAGCAGCTTAAATCTAGGGACGGGGGTTTTAGCCAAAAACATTCAGTACTTC. Its translation is CASSLNLGTGVLAKNIQYF.

The chain recombines TRBV28 with TRBJ1-3; no reliable D call. CDR1 is MDHEN and CDR2 is SYDVKM in the germline V gene. The CDR3 is made up of 14 amino acids. V was shortened by 4 bases and J by 0 bases, with 7 bases between the two germline ends. CDR3 amino acids: CASSSFFSGNTIYF. The CDR3 region has the DNA TGTGCCAGCAGTTCTTTCTTCTCTGGAAACACCATATATTTT.

The V call is TRBV3-1 (or the pseudogene TRBV3-2), the J call TRBJ1-5, with a possible D match to TRBD1 (6 bases). This CDR3 spans 15 amino acids. Germline V gives CDR1 LGHDT, CDR2 YNNKEL (reference sequence). V was trimmed by 3 bases and J by 0 bases, leaving 9 bases between them. In DNA, the CDR3 is TGTGCCAGCAGCCAGGACAGTTATAGCAATCAGCCCCAGCATTTT. It yields the protein CASSQDSYSNQPQHF.

J is TRBJ2-7 and V is TRBV6-5; D is possibly TRBD1 (7 bases). V lost 10 bases and J lost 6, with 16 bases in between. The CDR3 covers 12 residues. Germline CDR1 MNHEY, CDR2 SVGAGI. The CDR3 nucleotides are TGTGCCACCACTACAGGGGAGGTCGAGCAGTACTTC. Translation: CATTTGEVEQYF.

This rearrangement joins TRBV14 to TRBJ2-5; tentative D call: TRBD1 (6 bases). Germline values: CDR1 SGHDN, CDR2 FVKESK. CDR3 size: 15 residues. The V end was cut by 4 bases, the J end by 1 base, with 13 bases between. Written as DNA, the CDR3 is TGTGCCAGCAGCCTGGGGGACACCCGCCAAGAGACCCAGTACTTC. Protein product: CASSLGDTRQETQYF.

V and J are TRBV5-1 and TRBJ1-2; no reliable D call. Germline CDR1 SGHRS, CDR2 YFSETQ. The CDR3 totals 13 residues. The V end was cut by 4 bases, the J end by 3 bases, with 10 bases between. The CDR3 DNA sequence: TGCGCCAGCAGCGCCTCCGGGGACTATGGCTACACCTTC. This sequence encodes CASSASGDYGYTF.

The J gene is TRBJ1-4, the V gene TRBV28; 8 positions agree with TRBD1. Per germline, CDR1 MDHEN and CDR2 SYDVKM. The V segment lost 5 bases and the J segment 1 base; nucleotides outside the gene matches: 9. The CDR3 length is 17 residues. CDR3 region: CASSAAQGAITNEKLFF. The CDR3 region has the DNA TGTGCCAGCAGTGCAGCCCAGGGGGCTATAACTAATGAAAAACTGTTTTTT.

This chain joins TRBV6-5 and TRBJ2-7; 10 bases line up with TRBD2. Germline CDR1 is MNHEY and CDR2 is SVGAGI. The length of the CDR3 is 14 residues. V shed 6 bases and J 0 bases; nucleotides not matched to a gene: 2. This chain's CDR3 is CASSRTSGSYEQYF. CDR3 in DNA: TGTGCCAGCAGCCGGACTAGCGGCTCCTACGAGCAGTACTTC.

The chain couples TRBV7-9 to TRBJ2-7; 10 nucleotides match TRBD1. This CDR3 region has 15 residues. Germline V lookup: CDR1 SEHNR, CDR2 FQNEAQ (reference sequence). J was trimmed by 4 bases and V by 5 bases; bases with no gene match: 8. The CDR3 sequence is CASSPWDRGEYEQYF. The CDR3 nucleotides read TGTGCCAGCAGCCCCTGGGACAGGGGCGAGTACGAGCAGTACTTC.

The CDR3 nucleotides read TGCGCCAGCAGCGGTGGTAGTCCGAACACCGGGGAGCTGTTTTTT. Translated, it gives CASSGGSPNTGELFF. V gene TRBV5-1 combines with J gene TRBJ2-2; D uncertain. Germline loops: CDR1 SGHRS, CDR2 YFSETQ. V lost 4 bases, J lost 0 bases, and 10 bases lay in between. The CDR3 loop spans 15 amino acids.

The chain has TRBV28 and TRBJ2-2, with D hard to call. There are 14 residues in the CDR3. Germline lookup yields CDR1 MDHEN and CDR2 SYDVKM. V was cut by 7 bases and J by 2 bases, with 11 bases left in between. As DNA, the CDR3 is TGTGCCAGCATGGGTACAGCCAACACCGGGGAGCTGTTTTTT. This encodes CASMGTANTGELFF.

The table lists this clone with a count of one. The same CDR3 can be traced to other DNA sequences in this sample. This chain joins TRBV4-2 and TRBJ2-3, with D maybe TRBD2 (6 bases). Germline V CDR1 and CDR2: LGHNA, YNFKEQ. Deletions cut 4 bases from V and 0 bases from J, with 8 bases between. This CDR3 is built from 14 residues. CDR3 in amino acids: CASSPSGSTDTQYF. Here the CDR3 DNA reads TGTGCCAGCAGCCCAAGCGGGAGCACAGATACGCAGTATTTT.

This chain uses TRBV4-3 with TRBJ1-1; possibly TRBD1 for D (6 bases). CDR1 is LGHNA and CDR2 is YSLEER in the germline V gene. V was clipped by 0 bases and J by 3 bases, with 14 bases between them. There are 16 residues in the CDR3. The CDR3 nucleotides are TGCGCCAGCAGCCAAGATAACATTGAGGGGGACACTGAAGCTTTCTTT. Its translation is CASSQDNIEGDTEAFF.

This clone was seen a handful of times. The chain has TRBV5-1 and TRBJ2-7, with D maybe TRBD2 (5 bases). Germline V gives CDR1 SGHRS, CDR2 YFSETQ. V lost 2 bases to trimming and J lost 2 bases, with 23 bases between them. The CDR3 consists of 18 residues. The CDR3 region has the DNA TGCGCCAGCAGCTTTCCCTCTACGGTTTTAGCGTCCCCCTACGAGCAGTACTTC. This encodes CASSFPSTVLASPYEQYF.

The chain joins TRBV7-8 to TRBJ2-2, with TRBD1 matching over 10 bases. Per the germline V gene, CDR1 is SGHVS and CDR2 is FQNEAQ. The CDR3 has 17 residues. V lost 5 bases and J lost 1; bases outside the gene matches: 7. The CDR3 is CASSHGTGAGNTGELFF. The CDR3 region has the DNA TGTGCCAGCAGCCATGGGACAGGGGCCGGGAACACCGGGGAGCTGTTTTTT.

A word on this clone: This same CDR3 is encoded by further DNA sequences in the sample. V usage is TRBV7-2 and J usage is TRBJ2-3; TRBD2 is a possible D gene (5 bases). Germline-derived CDR1 and CDR2 are SGHTA and FQGNSA. The CDR3 consists of 13 residues. Trimming pared 3 bases from V and 5 bases from J, leaving 9 bases between. For the CDR3, the DNA is TGTGCCAGCAGCTTGGGGAGAGGAGATACGCAGTATTTT. Translation: CASSLGRGDTQYF.

The V call is TRBV7-3, the J call TRBJ1-2; D unresolved. In germline, CDR1 is SGHTA, CDR2 FQGTGA. Trimming took 3 bases from V and 7 from J, leaving 15 bases between them. The CDR3 loop spans 14 amino acids. This CDR3 reads CASSLGGERGGYTF. CDR3 nucleotide sequence: TGTGCCAGCAGCTTGGGCGGAGAACGGGGTGGCTACACCTTC.

The chain couples TRBV6-4 to TRBJ1-2, with D unresolved. Germline V gene lookup returns CDR1 MRHNA and CDR2 SNTAGT. The CDR3 extends over 14 amino acids. V lost 4 bases and J lost 0, with 9 bases in between. CDR3 DNA: TGTGCCAGCAGTGTAACAGCCGCTAACTATGGCTACACCTTC. This translates into CASSVTAANYGYTF.

V usage is TRBV7-9 and J usage is TRBJ1-2; perhaps TRBD1 as D (5 bases). V lost 1 base and J lost 6, with 12 bases in between. This CDR3 spans 14 amino acids. Germline CDR1 and CDR2: SEHNR and FQNEAQ (reference sequence). The CDR3 sequence is CASSLVGRKDGYTF. The CDR3 bases are TGTGCCAGCAGCTTAGTGGGGCGGAAGGATGGCTACACCTTC.

The gene calls are TRBV5-1 and TRBJ2-3, with 10 bases aligning to TRBD2. Unmatched junction bases numbered 6, after V lost 7 bases and J lost 4 bases. This CDR3 is built from 14 residues. Germline values: CDR1 SGHRS, CDR2 YFSETQ. CDR3 loop: CASASGRAADTQYF. The CDR3 coding sequence is TGCGCCAGCGCGAGCGGGAGGGCCGCAGATACGCAGTATTTT.

As DNA, the CDR3 is TGTGCCAGTAGTGCCCCCAGGCCGTCCCCAAGTCAGGAGCAGTTCTTC. Translated: CASSAPRPSPSQEQFF. This rearrangement joins TRBV19 to TRBJ2-1; D remains unclear. Germline-derived CDR1 and CDR2 are LNHDA and SQIVND (reference sequence). The CDR3 runs 16 residues. Trimming took 5 bases from V and 10 from J, leaving 24 bases between them.

The chain uses TRBV3-1 (or the pseudogene TRBV3-2) and TRBJ1-2; possibly TRBD1 for D (5 bases). The germline V gene has CDR1 LGHDT and CDR2 YNNKEL (reference sequence). Trimming removed 0 bases from V and 8 bases from J, with 13 bases in between. The CDR3 contains 14 residues. The CDR3 nucleotides are TGTGCCAGCAGCCAAGATCGGGGGGTGGAAGGCTACACCTTC. Protein product: CASSQDRGVEGYTF.

The chain employs TRBV7-9 and TRBJ2-7, with TRBD1 identical over 10 bases. The CDR3 spans 12 residues. CDR1 and CDR2 from the germline V gene are SEHNR and FQNEAQ (reference sequence). After removal of 6 bases from V and 4 bases from J, the junction contained 0 bases not matched to a gene. The CDR3 bases are TGTGCCAGCAGGGGACAGGGGTACGAGCAGTACTTC. This sequence encodes CASRGQGYEQYF.

The chain combines TRBV7-9 with TRBJ2-3, with D hard to call. Trimming removed 4 bases from V and 3 bases from J, with 17 bases in between. The CDR3 is made up of 16 amino acids. CDR1 and CDR2 from the germline V gene are SEHNR and FQNEAQ (reference sequence). CDR3 bases: TGTGCCAGCAGCTCCGGGTCAGATACCTTGACAGATACGCAGTATTTT. This encodes CASSSGSDTLTDTQYF.

The V call is TRBV10-1, the J call TRBJ2-1, with 12 bases fitting TRBD2. V trimming: 2 bases; J trimming: 7 bases; junction bases outside the gene matches: 12. This CDR3 is built from 18 residues. Looked up from germline, CDR1 is WNHNN and CDR2 is SYGVQD (reference sequence). The CDR3, as DNA: TGCGCCAGCAGTGAGGGACTAGCGGGACTCCGGCCGGTTAATGAGCAGTTCTTC. Its protein is CASSEGLAGLRPVNEQFF.

This clone was observed a single time. The chain has TRBV4-3 and TRBJ2-3; 8 bases line up with TRBD2. The germline V gene encodes CDR1 LGHNA and CDR2 YSLEER. The CDR3 loop spans 16 amino acids. V lost 4 bases to trimming and J lost 4 bases; unmatched junction nucleotides: 10. The CDR3 here is CASSPALGLEPDTQYF. In DNA, the CDR3 is TGCGCCAGCAGCCCCGCCTTGGGACTAGAGCCAGATACGCAGTATTTT.